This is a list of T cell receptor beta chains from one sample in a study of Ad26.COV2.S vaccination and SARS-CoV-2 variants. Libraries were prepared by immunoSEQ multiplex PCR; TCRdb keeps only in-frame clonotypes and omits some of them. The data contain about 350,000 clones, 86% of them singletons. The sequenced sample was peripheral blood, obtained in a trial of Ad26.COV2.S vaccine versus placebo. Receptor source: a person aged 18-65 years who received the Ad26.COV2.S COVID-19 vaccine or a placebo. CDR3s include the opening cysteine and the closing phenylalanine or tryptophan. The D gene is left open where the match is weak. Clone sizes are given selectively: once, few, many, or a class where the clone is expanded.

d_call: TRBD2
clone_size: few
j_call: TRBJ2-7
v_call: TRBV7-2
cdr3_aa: CASSLEALAGGGEQYF
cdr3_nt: TGTGCCAGCAGCTTAGAAGCCCTAGCGGGAGGGGGCGAGCAGTACTTC

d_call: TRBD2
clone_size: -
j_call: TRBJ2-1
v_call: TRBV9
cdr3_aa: CASSVVLANYNEQFF
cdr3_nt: TGTGCCAGCAGCGTAGTACTAGCGAACTACAATGAGCAGTTCTTC

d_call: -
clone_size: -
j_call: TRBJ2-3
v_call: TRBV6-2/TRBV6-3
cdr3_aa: CASSYTVSTDTQYF
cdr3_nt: TGTGCCAGCAGTTATACTGTTAGCACAGATACGCAGTATTTT

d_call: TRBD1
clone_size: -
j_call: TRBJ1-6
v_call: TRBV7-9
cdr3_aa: CASSLGVTGTYNSPLHF
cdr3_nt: TGTGCCAGCAGCTTAGGGGTGACAGGGACTTATAATTCACCCCTCCACTTT

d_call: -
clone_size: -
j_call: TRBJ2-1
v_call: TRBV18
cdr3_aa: CASSPATGRNEQFF
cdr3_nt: TGTGCCAGCTCACCGGCTACAGGCCGCAATGAGCAGTTCTTC

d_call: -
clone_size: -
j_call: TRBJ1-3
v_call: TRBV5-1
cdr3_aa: CASSLAPGQLSGNTIYF
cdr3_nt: TGCGCCAGCAGCTTGGCCCCCGGACAGCTCTCTGGAAACACCATATATTTT

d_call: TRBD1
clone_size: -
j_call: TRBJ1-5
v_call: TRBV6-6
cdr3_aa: CASSLGRTGSYQPQHF
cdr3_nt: TGTGCCAGCAGTTTAGGAAGGACAGGGTCATATCAGCCCCAGCATTTT

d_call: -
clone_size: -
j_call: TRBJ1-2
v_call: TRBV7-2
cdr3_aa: CASSLGQVNYGYTF
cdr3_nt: TGTGCCAGCAGCTTAGGACAGGTTAACTATGGCTACACCTTC

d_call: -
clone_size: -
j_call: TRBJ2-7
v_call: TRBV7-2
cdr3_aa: CASSSQSGGLGEQYF
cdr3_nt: TGTGCCAGCAGCTCTCAGTCAGGGGGACTGGGCGAGCAGTACTTC

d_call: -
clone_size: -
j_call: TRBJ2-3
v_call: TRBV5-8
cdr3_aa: CASSLGQRSADTQYF
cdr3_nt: TGTGCCAGCAGCTTGGGACAGCGGAGCGCAGATACGCAGTATTTT

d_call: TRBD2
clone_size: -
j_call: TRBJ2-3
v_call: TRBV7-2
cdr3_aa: CASSLDSYSGYTDTQYF
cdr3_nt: TGTGCCAGCAGCTTAGACTCATATAGCGGGTACACAGATACGCAGTATTTT

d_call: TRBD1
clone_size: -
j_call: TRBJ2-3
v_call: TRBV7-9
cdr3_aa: CASRTTGGATDTQYF
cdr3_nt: TGTGCCAGCAGGACGACAGGGGGCGCGACAGATACGCAGTATTTT

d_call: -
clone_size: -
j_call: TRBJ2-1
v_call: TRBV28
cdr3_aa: CASSLGGDLYNEQFF
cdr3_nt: TGTGCCAGCAGTTTAGGGGGAGACCTCTACAATGAGCAGTTCTTC

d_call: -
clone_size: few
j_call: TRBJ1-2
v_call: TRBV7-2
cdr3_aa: CASSPHRVAGIGYGYTF
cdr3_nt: TGTGCCAGCAGCCCCCACAGGGTAGCGGGTATTGGGTATGGCTACACCTTC

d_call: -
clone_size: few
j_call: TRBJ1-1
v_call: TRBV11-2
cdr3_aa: CASSPALWGTEAFF
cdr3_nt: TGTGCCAGCAGCCCCGCCCTATGGGGCACTGAAGCTTTCTTT

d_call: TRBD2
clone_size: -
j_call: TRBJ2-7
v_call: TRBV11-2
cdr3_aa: CASSRPSGYEQYF
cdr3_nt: TGTGCCAGCAGTCGACCTAGCGGCTACGAGCAGTACTTC

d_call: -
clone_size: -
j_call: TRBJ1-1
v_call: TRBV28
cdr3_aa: CASSLEVNTEAFF
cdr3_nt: TGTGCCAGCAGTTTAGAAGTGAACACTGAAGCTTTCTTT

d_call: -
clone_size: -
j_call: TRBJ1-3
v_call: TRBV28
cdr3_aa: CASSSRSSGNTIYF
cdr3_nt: TGTGCCAGCAGCAGCCGGAGCTCTGGAAACACCATATATTTT

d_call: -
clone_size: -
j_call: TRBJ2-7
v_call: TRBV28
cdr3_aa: CASSALAYEQYF
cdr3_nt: TGTGCCAGCAGTGCCTTGGCCTACGAGCAGTACTTC

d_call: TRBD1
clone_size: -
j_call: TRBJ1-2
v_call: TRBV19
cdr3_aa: CASSMDRAYGYTF
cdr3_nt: TGTGCCAGTAGTATGGACAGGGCCTATGGCTACACCTTC

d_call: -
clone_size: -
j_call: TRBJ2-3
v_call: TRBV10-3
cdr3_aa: CAISAAGTTSTDTQYF
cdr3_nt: TGTGCCATCAGTGCCGCCGGGACAACAAGCACAGATACGCAGTATTTT

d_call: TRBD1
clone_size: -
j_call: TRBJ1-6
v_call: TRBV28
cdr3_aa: CASTNDRGFVNSPLHF
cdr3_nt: TGTGCCAGCACTAACGACAGGGGGTTTGTTAATTCACCCCTCCACTTT

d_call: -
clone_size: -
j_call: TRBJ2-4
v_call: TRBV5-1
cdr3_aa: CASSQALLENIQYF
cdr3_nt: TGCGCCAGCAGCCAAGCCCTTCTAGAAAACATTCAGTACTTC

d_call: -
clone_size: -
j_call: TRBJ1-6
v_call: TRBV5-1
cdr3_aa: CASSFGGGLENSPLHF
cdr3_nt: TGCGCCAGCAGCTTTGGCGGGGGGCTTGAGAATTCACCCCTCCACTTT

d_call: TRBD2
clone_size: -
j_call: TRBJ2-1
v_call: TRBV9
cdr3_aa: CASSRGLAGDYNEQFF
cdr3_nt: TGTGCCAGCAGCCGGGGACTAGCGGGGGACTACAATGAGCAGTTCTTC

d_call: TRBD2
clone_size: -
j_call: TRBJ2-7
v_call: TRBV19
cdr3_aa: CASSMGGIHEQYF
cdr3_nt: TGTGCCAGTAGTATGGGAGGGATCCACGAGCAGTACTTC

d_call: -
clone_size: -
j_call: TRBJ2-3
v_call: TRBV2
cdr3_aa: CASRYPSTADTQYF
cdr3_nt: TGTGCCAGCAGATACCCTAGCACGGCAGATACGCAGTATTTT

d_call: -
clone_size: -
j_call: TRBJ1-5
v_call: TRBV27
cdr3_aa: CASSLFVNQPQHF
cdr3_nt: TGTGCCAGCAGTTTATTTGTCAATCAGCCCCAGCATTTT

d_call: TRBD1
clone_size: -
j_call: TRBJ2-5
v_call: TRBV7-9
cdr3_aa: CASRDRGTETQYF
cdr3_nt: TGTGCCAGCAGGGACAGGGGCACGGAGACCCAGTACTTC

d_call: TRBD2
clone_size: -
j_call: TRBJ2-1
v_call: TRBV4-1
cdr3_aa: CASSLAGGEQFF
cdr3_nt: TGCGCCAGCAGCCTAGCGGGAGGTGAGCAGTTCTTC

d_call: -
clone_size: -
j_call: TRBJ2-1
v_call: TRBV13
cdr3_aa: CASSLGLLDNEQFF
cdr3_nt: TGTGCCAGCAGCCTGGGACTGCTCGACAATGAGCAGTTCTTC

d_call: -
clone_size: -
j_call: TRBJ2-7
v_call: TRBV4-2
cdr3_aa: CASSQPEGASYEQYF
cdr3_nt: TGTGCCAGCAGCCAGCCTGAAGGGGCCTCCTACGAGCAGTACTTC

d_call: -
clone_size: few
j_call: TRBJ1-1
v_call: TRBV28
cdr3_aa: CASSLEVLNTEAFF
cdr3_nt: TGTGCCAGCAGTTTGGAGGTGCTGAACACTGAAGCTTTCTTT

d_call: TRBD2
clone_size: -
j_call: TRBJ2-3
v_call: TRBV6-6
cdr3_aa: CASSAGLAITDTQYF
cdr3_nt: TGTGCCAGCAGTGCCGGACTAGCGATCACAGATACGCAGTATTTT

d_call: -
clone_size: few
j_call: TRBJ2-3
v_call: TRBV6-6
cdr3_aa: CASSRGDTQYF
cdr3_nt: TGTGCCAGCAGTAGGGGAGATACGCAGTATTTT

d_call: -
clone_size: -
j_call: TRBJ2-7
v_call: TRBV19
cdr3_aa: CASSMAASSYEQYF
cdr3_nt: TGTGCCAGTAGTATGGCGGCGAGCTCCTACGAGCAGTACTTC

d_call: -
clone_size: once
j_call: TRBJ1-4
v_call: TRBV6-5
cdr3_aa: CASRQLFNEKLFF
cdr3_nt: TGTGCCAGCCGACAGCTTTTTAATGAAAAACTGTTTTTT

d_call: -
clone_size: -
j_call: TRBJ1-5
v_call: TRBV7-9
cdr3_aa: CASSLVDPLSPQHF
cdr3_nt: TGTGCCAGCAGCTTAGTCGACCCTCTGTCACCCCAGCATTTT

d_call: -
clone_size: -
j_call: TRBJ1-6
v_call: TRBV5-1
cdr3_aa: CASSLERRAPLHF
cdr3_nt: TGCGCCAGCAGCTTGGAGAGGAGAGCACCCCTCCACTTT

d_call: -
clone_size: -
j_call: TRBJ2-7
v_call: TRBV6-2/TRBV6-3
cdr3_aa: CASSYSIGRSTYEQYF
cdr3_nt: TGTGCCAGCAGTTACTCGATCGGCAGGTCGACCTACGAGCAGTACTTC

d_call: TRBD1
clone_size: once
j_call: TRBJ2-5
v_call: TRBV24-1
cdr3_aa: CASPEGTEETQYF
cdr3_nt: TGTGCCTCCCCGGAAGGGACAGAAGAGACCCAGTACTTC

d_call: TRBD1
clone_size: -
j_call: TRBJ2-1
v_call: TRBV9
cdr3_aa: CASSDYRGSERKQFF
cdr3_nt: TGTGCCAGCAGCGACTACAGGGGGTCCGAGCGAAAGCAGTTCTTC

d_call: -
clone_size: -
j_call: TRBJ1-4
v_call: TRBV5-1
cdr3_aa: CASSSDGQNEKLFF
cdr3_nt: TGCGCCAGCAGCTCCGATGGACAGAATGAAAAACTGTTTTTT

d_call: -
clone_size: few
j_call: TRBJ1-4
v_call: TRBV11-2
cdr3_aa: CASSLAASTSTAQRLFF
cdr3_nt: TGTGCCAGCAGCTTAGCGGCATCGACGTCGACAGCCCAAAGACTGTTTTTT

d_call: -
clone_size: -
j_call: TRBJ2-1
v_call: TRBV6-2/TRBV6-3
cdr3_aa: CASSQADSYNEQFF
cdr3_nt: TGTGCCAGCAGTCAGGCAGACTCCTACAATGAGCAGTTCTTC

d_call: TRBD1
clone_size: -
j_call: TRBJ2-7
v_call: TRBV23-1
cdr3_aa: CATFRQGSYEQYF
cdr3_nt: TGCGCCACTTTCCGACAGGGATCCTACGAGCAGTACTTC

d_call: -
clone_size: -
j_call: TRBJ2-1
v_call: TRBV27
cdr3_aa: CASSRRDTFYNEQFF
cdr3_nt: TGTGCCAGCAGCCGCCGGGACACTTTTTACAATGAGCAGTTCTTC

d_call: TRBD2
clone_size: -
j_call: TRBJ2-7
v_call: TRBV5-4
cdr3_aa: CASSLKGRLAGEQYF
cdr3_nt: TGTGCCAGCAGCTTGAAGGGGAGACTAGCGGGGGAGCAGTACTTC

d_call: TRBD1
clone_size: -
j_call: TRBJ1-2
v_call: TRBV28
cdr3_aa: CATHIWGDRVGYTF
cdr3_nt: TGTGCCACCCATATATGGGGGGACAGGGTTGGCTACACCTTC

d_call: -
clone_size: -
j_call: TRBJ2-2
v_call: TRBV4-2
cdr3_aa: CASRTAGRAATGELFF
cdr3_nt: TGTGCCAGCAGGACGGCGGGAAGGGCAGCCACCGGGGAGCTGTTTTTT

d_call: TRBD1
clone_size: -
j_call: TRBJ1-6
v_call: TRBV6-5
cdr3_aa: CASSLTGGNSPLHF
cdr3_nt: TGTGCCAGCAGTCTTACAGGGGGAAATTCACCCCTCCACTTT